These 10 T cell receptor beta chains came from one sample sequenced in a study of T-cell reconstitution after alpha-beta-depleted transplantation in children. Construction of the TCRbeta library involved unique molecular identifiers. TCRdb reanalysed the PCR reads using MiXCR and keeps one entry per CDR3 protein. The table has about 440,000 distinct CDR3 sequences, roughly 44% seen once. This sample comprised PBMCs, obtained before TCRalphabeta/CD19-depleted stem cell transplant. The receptors stem from a girl between 2 and 10 years old with aplastic anemia, due to receive a stem cell transplant.

The chain employs TRBV7-2 and TRBJ1-2; TRBD1 matches 9 bases. Trimming at V came to 4 bases and at J to 4 bases, leaving 10 bases not matched to a gene. Germline assignment: CDR1 SGHTA and CDR2 FQGNSA. The CDR3 has 16 residues. DNA for the CDR3: TGTGCCAGCAGCTCTAGCCTACAGGGGGCGGGCTATGGCTACACCTTC. Protein sequence: CASSSSLQGAGYGYTF.

This clonotype was counted a few times. This rearrangement joins TRBV20-1 to TRBJ2-1; TRBD2 matches at 7 bases. CDR3 length: 18 amino acids. Germline V gene lookup returns CDR1 DFQATT and CDR2 SNEGSKA (reference sequence). The junction had 12 bases not matched to a gene; V was cut back by 1 base and J by 0 bases. CDR3 in amino acids: CSARALLITGGSYNEQFF. The DNA for the CDR3 is TGCAGTGCTAGAGCCCTTTTAATAACGGGAGGCTCCTACAATGAGCAGTTCTTC.

Many counts were recorded for this clonotype. V and J are TRBV7-2 and TRBJ1-2, with D uncertain. Germline CDR1 is SGHTA and CDR2 is FQGNSA. This CDR3 has 12 residues. The ends were cut back, 5 bases at V and 4 bases at J, with 8 bases in the middle. The DNA of the CDR3 is TGTGCCAGCAGCCCTCAAGGCTATGGCTACACCTTC. Its protein is CASSPQGYGYTF.

This clonotype was found a few times. The rearrangement joins TRBV4-2 to TRBJ2-7; the match to TRBD2 covers 8 bases. The V and J ends lost 0 bases and 6 bases, in that order; junction bases with no gene match: 7. Germline CDR1 and CDR2: LGHNA and YNFKEQ. The CDR3 covers 15 residues. The CDR3 bases are TGTGCCAGCAGCCAAGATACCGGGGGGGCCGGCGAGCAGTACTTC. As protein: CASSQDTGGAGEQYF.

The table lists this clonotype with a count of one. The J gene is TRBJ2-5, the V gene TRBV7-6; D possibly corresponds to TRBD1 (7 bases). Germline V gene sequence: CDR1 SGHVS, CDR2 FNYEAQ. The CDR3 is made up of 15 amino acids. The germline V and J ends were trimmed by 3 bases and 7 bases, with 18 bases remaining between them. CDR3 region: CASSFGDSASVTQYF. In nucleotides, the CDR3 is TGTGCCAGCAGCTTCGGGGACAGTGCTAGCGTGACCCAGTACTTC.

The chain has TRBV6-5 and TRBJ2-7; D is possibly TRBD1 (6 bases). There are 16 residues in the CDR3. V was shortened by 2 bases and J by 6 bases, with 20 bases between the two germline ends. Germline assignment: CDR1 MNHEY and CDR2 SVGAGI. CDR3 sequence (DNA): TGTGCCAGCAGTTACGGTAATGGGCAGGGGAGAGGCGAGCAGTACTTC. It specifies CASSYGNGQGRGEQYF.

The V and J genes are TRBV28 and TRBJ1-5; 10 bases agree with TRBD1. Germline-derived CDR1 and CDR2 are MDHEN and SYDVKM. This CDR3 comprises 19 residues. V shed 6 bases, J shed 0 bases, and the junction held 14 bases outside the gene matches. Written as DNA, the CDR3 is TGTGCCAGCAGGCGAACGACAGGGGGCATACCCTATAGCAATCAGCCCCAGCATTTT. It translates to CASRRTTGGIPYSNQPQHF.

This chain links TRBV12-3 or TRBV12-4 with TRBJ2-7, with D possibly matching TRBD1 (6 bases). The CDR3 is made up of 14 amino acids. V was clipped by 4 bases and J by 1 base, with 11 bases between them. The CDR3 here is CASSSGTLSYEQYF. The DNA for the CDR3 is TGTGCCAGCAGTTCCGGGACACTTTCCTACGAGCAGTACTTC.

In this sample, this clonotype turned up many times. This chain uses TRBV12-3 or TRBV12-4 with TRBJ1-1; 8 nucleotides match TRBD1. The V and J ends lost 5 bases and 6 bases, in that order; junction bases with no gene match: 8. The CDR3 is 14 residues long. The CDR3 bases are TGTGCCAGCAGTGGGGACAGGCGGAGGGCTGAAGCTTTCTTT. This gives the protein CASSGDRRRAEAFF.

In this sample, this clonotype turned up a few times. The J gene is TRBJ1-1, the V gene TRBV7-9; TRBD1 aligns across 7 bases. Germline CDR1 reads SEHNR; CDR2 reads FQNEAQ (reference sequence). The CDR3 runs to 14 residues. V shed 1 base, J shed 6 bases, and the junction held 5 bases outside the gene matches. This CDR3 reads CASSLVRGLPEAFF. The CDR3 DNA reads TGTGCCAGCAGCTTAGTGAGGGGGCTTCCTGAAGCTTTCTTT.